A selection of T cell receptor beta chains follows, all from one sample in a study of blood T cell repertoires in COVID-19. Sequencing used immunoSEQ multiplex PCR; TCRdb keeps in-frame clones, though not all of them. The table records hundreds of thousands of clones, around 91% of them present only once. What was sequenced was peripheral blood. The receptors come from a woman younger than 30 who had recovered from COVID-19. The CDR3 runs from the conserved cysteine through the conserved F or W. The D gene is left open where the match is weak. Clone size appears in some rows only: once, few, many, or a class for an expanded clone.

j_gene,v_gene,d_gene,abundance,CDR3aa,CDR3nt
TRBJ1-2,TRBV7-9,NA,NA,CASSLGPSRDGGYTF,TGTGCCAGCAGCTTAGGGCCCAGCAGGGATGGCGGCTACACCTTC
TRBJ2-1,TRBV9,TRBD2,NA,CASSVVSGASGRRYEQFF,TGTGCCAGCAGCGTAGTGTCTGGGGCTAGCGGGCGAAGGTATGAGCAGTTCTTC
TRBJ2-1,TRBV30,NA,NA,CAWSGSPADEQFF,TGTGCCTGGAGTGGTAGCCCGGCTGATGAGCAGTTCTTC
TRBJ2-1,TRBV9,NA,NA,CASSVEGRGANEQFF,TGTGCCAGCAGCGTAGAGGGCAGGGGCGCCAATGAGCAGTTCTTC
TRBJ2-1,TRBV23-1,TRBD2,once,CASSQPGLAGACHEQFF,TGCGCCAGCAGTCAACCTGGACTAGCGGGAGCGTGCCATGAGCAGTTCTTC
TRBJ2-1,TRBV10-2,NA,NA,CASSDVRDSDNEQFF,TGCGCCAGCAGTGACGTCCGGGACTCAGACAATGAGCAGTTCTTC
TRBJ1-1,TRBV5-5,NA,NA,CASSLQGSYTEAFF,TGTGCCAGCAGCCTCCAGGGATCGTACACTGAAGCTTTCTTT
TRBJ2-1,TRBV7-2,TRBD2,once,CASRGASGRNEQFF,TGTGCCAGCAGGGGGGCTAGCGGGAGGAATGAGCAGTTCTTC
TRBJ1-2,TRBV6-5,TRBD1,NA,CASSYGQGNGYTF,TGTGCCAGCAGTTACGGACAGGGCAATGGCTACACCTTC
TRBJ1-5,TRBV19,NA,NA,CASSPALQGFNQPQHF,TGTGCCAGTAGTCCGGCGTTACAGGGCTTCAATCAGCCCCAGCATTTT
TRBJ1-3,TRBV5-4,NA,NA,CASSLDRAAGNTIYF,TGTGCCAGCAGCTTGGACAGGGCAGCTGGAAACACCATATATTTT
TRBJ1-4,TRBV5-1,NA,once,CASSLPEGGGIEKLFF,TGCGCCAGCAGCCTCCCAGAAGGGGGGGGCATTGAAAAACTGTTTTTT
TRBJ1-2,TRBV4-1,NA,NA,CASSASPGGIGYTF,TGCGCCAGCAGCGCCAGTCCGGGGGGCATTGGCTACACCTTC
TRBJ1-5,TRBV6-2/TRBV6-3,NA,NA,CASSYSTRPAFSLSNQPQHF,TGTGCCAGCAGTTACTCGACGCGGCCAGCTTTTTCGCTTAGCAATCAGCCCCAGCATTTT
TRBJ1-5,TRBV6-6,NA,once,CASSPWGSFGNQPQHF,TGTGCCAGCAGCCCCTGGGGCAGCTTCGGCAATCAGCCCCAGCATTTT
TRBJ2-5,TRBV11-2,NA,NA,CASSLGGVGQETQYF,TGTGCCAGCAGCTTAGGGGGGGTCGGCCAAGAGACCCAGTACTTC
TRBJ1-5,TRBV5-6,TRBD1,NA,CASSRGTGGSNRNQPQHF,TGTGCCAGCAGCCGTGGGACAGGGGGATCCAATCGCAATCAGCCCCAGCATTTT
TRBJ2-2,TRBV11-2,TRBD2,NA,CASSFGAGGLNTGELFF,TGTGCCAGCAGCTTTGGGGCGGGAGGACTGAACACCGGGGAGCTGTTTTTT
TRBJ1-5,TRBV15,NA,NA,CATSRSGRDQPQHF,TGTGCCACCAGCAGATCCGGGAGAGATCAGCCCCAGCATTTT
TRBJ1-1,TRBV12-3/TRBV12-4,NA,NA,CASSFQGGTEAFF,TGTGCCAGCAGTTTTCAGGGTGGGACTGAAGCTTTCTTT
TRBJ2-3,TRBV12-5,NA,NA,CASALTPYGLHESTDTQYF,TGTGCTAGTGCTTTGACTCCTTATGGGCTCCACGAAAGCACAGATACGCAGTATTTT
TRBJ1-6,TRBV5-4,NA,NA,CASSLSGSPLHF,TGTGCCAGCAGCCTCAGCGGGTCACCCCTCCACTTT
TRBJ2-3,TRBV7-9,NA,NA,CASSSPGTPSTDTQYF,TGTGCCAGCAGCTCCCCCGGGACTCCAAGCACAGATACGCAGTATTTT
TRBJ2-3,TRBV10-1,TRBD2,NA,CASSESRTSGSPTDTQYF,TGCGCCAGCAGTGAGTCGCGGACTAGCGGGAGTCCGACAGATACGCAGTATTTT
TRBJ2-2,TRBV28,TRBD1,NA,CASSLWGWGRGHPGELFF,TGTGCCAGCAGTTTATGGGGATGGGGCAGGGGGCACCCCGGGGAGCTGTTTTTT
TRBJ2-3,TRBV24-1,TRBD2,NA,CATSAGTSGRDTQYF,TGTGCCACCAGCGCAGGGACTAGCGGACGAGATACGCAGTATTTT
TRBJ2-3,TRBV4-3,TRBD2,NA,CASSQGTSGSWTDTQYF,TGCGCCAGCAGCCAAGGGACTAGCGGGAGTTGGACAGATACGCAGTATTTT
TRBJ1-4,TRBV4-1,NA,NA,CASSQDRSATNEKLFF,TGCGCCAGCAGCCAAGATCGGAGTGCAACTAATGAAAAACTGTTTTTT
TRBJ1-2,TRBV6-6,NA,NA,CASSYTQGGRDGYTF,TGTGCCAGCAGTTACACACAGGGAGGGAGGGATGGCTACACCTTC
TRBJ1-2,TRBV6-5,TRBD1,NA,CASSQTGGYGYTF,TGTGCCAGCAGCCAGACAGGGGGCTATGGCTACACCTTC
TRBJ1-4,TRBV29-1,NA,NA,CSVEDVRATNEKLFF,TGCAGCGTTGAAGATGTGAGAGCAACTAATGAAAAACTGTTTTTT
TRBJ2-1,TRBV7-2,NA,NA,CASSLNRDNEQFF,TGTGCCAGCAGCTTAAATAGAGACAATGAGCAGTTCTTC
TRBJ1-6,TRBV15,NA,few,CATSRDKSPLHF,TGTGCCACCAGCAGAGATAAATCACCCCTCCACTTT
TRBJ1-6,TRBV5-1,TRBD1,NA,CASSSGQGGSPLHF,TGCGCCAGCAGCTCGGGACAGGGGGGCTCACCCCTCCACTTT
TRBJ2-3,TRBV10-3,NA,NA,CAISKRLSTDTQYF,TGTGCCATCTCGAAGCGGCTTAGCACAGATACGCAGTATTTT
TRBJ2-2,TRBV6-4,TRBD1,NA,CASSLDRGPGELFF,TGTGCCAGCAGCCTGGACAGGGGCCCCGGGGAGCTGTTTTTT
TRBJ2-5,TRBV7-7,NA,NA,CASSLGPLSGQETQYF,TGTGCCAGCAGCTTAGGTCCTCTCTCAGGGCAGGAGACCCAGTACTTC
TRBJ1-2,TRBV6-5,NA,NA,CASSYSGPRYGYTF,TGTGCCAGCAGTTACTCTGGGCCTCGATATGGCTACACCTTC
TRBJ1-2,TRBV7-7,NA,NA,CASSPDKLINYGYTF,TGTGCCAGCAGCCCAGACAAGCTGATTAACTATGGCTACACCTTC
TRBJ2-2,TRBV18,TRBD1,NA,CASRWDRAGELFF,TGTGCCAGCAGATGGGACAGGGCCGGGGAGCTGTTTTTT